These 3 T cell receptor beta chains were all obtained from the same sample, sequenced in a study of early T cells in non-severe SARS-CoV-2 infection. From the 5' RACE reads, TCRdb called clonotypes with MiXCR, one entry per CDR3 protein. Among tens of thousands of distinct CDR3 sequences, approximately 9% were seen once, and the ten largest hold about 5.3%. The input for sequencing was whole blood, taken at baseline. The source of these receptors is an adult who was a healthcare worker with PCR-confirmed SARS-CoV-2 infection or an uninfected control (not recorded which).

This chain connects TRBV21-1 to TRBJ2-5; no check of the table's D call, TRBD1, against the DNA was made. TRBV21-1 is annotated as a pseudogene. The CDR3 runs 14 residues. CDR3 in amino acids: CASSSARQEETQYF. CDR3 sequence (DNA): TGTGCCAGCAGCAGTGCGAGACAGGAAGAGACCCAGTACTTC.

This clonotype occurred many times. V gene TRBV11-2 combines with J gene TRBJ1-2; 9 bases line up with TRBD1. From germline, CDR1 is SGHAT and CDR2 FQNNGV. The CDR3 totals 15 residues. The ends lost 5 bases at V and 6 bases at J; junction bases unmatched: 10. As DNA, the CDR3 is TGTGCCAGCAGCGGGACAGGGAAATTGGTTGATGGCTACACCTTC. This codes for CASSGTGKLVDGYTF.

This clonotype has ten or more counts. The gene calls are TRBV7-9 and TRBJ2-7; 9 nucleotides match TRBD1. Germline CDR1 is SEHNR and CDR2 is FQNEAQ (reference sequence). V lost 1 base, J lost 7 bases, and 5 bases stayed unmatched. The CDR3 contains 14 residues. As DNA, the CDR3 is TGTGCCAGCAGCTTAGTGTTAGGGACAGGGGAGCAGTACTTC. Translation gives CASSLVLGTGEQYF. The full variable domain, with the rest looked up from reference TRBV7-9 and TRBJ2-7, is DTGVSQNPRHKITKRGQNVTFRCDPISEHNRLYWYRQTLGQGPEFLTYFQNEAQLEKSRLLSDRFSAERPKGSFSTLEIQRTEQGDSAMYLCASSLVLGTGEQYFGPGTRLTVT.